The source of this TCR beta chain is a study of cytomegalovirus exposure and HLA in healthy donors. Study at large: In terms of ancestry, the Caucasian-associated cluster contained 81% of the approximately 430 genotyped donors.

Germline assignment: CDR1 SQVTM and CDR2 ANQGSEA. V was trimmed by 7 bases and J by 1 base, leaving 10 bases between them. The CDR3 totals 12 residues. These donors counted as nominally healthy when sampled, but unrecorded immune exposures were likely. This clone is a singleton in its sample. Its cognate antigen is unknown. The PCR had 60 Vbeta and 13 Jbeta primers. Libraries were prepared by immunoSEQ multiplex PCR; TCRdb keeps only in-frame clonotypes and omits some of them. This table holds 150,000 to 200,000 clones, roughly four fifths found once. Whole-study results and caveats: TRBV6-2, TRBV6-3 and other indistinguishable V segments were excluded. Prediction of most subjects' HLA-A and HLA-B alleles by TCR beta sequences was reportedly accurate.

Source material: PBMCs. The TCR sequence derives from a man aged 35 to 55 in good health and CMV-seronegative. This rearrangement joins TRBV29-1 to TRBJ1-1; tentative D call: TRBD1 (6 bases). This CDR3 reads CSARTANTEAFF. DNA for the CDR3: TGCAGCGCTAGGACAGCGAACACTGAAGCTTTCTTT.